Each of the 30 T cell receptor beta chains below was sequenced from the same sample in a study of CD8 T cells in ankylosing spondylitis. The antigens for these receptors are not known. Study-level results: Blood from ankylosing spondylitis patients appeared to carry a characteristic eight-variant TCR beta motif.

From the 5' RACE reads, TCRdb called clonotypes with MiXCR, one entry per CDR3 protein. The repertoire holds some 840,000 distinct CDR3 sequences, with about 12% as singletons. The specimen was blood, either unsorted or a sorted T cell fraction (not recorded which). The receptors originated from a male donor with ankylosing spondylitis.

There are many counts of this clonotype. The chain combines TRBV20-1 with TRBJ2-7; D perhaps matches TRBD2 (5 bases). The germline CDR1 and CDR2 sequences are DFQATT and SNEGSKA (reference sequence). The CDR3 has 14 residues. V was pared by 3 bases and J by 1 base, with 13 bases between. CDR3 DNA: TGCAGTGCTAGGGTGGACTCCCGATCCTACGAGCAGTACTTC. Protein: CSARVDSRSYEQYF.

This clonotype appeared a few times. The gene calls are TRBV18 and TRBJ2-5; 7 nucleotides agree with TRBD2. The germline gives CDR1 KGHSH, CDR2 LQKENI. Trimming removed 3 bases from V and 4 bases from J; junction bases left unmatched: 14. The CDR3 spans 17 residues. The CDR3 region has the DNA TGTGCCAGCTCACCGAGCATCTGGCGGGGGATGGGAGAGACCCAGTACTTC. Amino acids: CASSPSIWRGMGETQYF.

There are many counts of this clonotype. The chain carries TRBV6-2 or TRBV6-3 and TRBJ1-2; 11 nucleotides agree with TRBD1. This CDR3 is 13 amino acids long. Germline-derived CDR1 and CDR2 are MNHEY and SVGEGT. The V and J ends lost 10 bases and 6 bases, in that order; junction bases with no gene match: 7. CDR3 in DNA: TGTGCCATCCAGGACAGGGGGCAGGATGGCTACACCTTC. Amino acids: CAIQDRGQDGYTF.

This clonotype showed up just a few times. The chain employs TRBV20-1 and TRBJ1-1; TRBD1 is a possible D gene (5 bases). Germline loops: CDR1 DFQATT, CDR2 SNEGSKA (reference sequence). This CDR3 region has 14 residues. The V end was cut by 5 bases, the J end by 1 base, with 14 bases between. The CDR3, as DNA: TGCAGTGCTCTAATGGGACTTCCGAACACTGAAGCTTTCTTT. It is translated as CSALMGLPNTEAFF.

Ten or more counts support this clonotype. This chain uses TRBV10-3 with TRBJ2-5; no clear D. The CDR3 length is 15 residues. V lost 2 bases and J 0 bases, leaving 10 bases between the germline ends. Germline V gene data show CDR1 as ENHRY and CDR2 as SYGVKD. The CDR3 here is CAISEARADQETQYF. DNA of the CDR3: TGTGCCATCAGTGAGGCAAGGGCCGACCAAGAGACCCAGTACTTC.

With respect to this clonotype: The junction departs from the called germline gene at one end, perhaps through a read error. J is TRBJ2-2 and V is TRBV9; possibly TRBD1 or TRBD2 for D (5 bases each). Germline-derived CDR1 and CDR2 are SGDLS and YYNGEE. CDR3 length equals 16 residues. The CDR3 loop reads CASSVAVGRDTGELFF. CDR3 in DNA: TGTGCCAGCAGTGTAGCCGTGGGGCGGGACACCGGGGAGCTGTTTTTT.

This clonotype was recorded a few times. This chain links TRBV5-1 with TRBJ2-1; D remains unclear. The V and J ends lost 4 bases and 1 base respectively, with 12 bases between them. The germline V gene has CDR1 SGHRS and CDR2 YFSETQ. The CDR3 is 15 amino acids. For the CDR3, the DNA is TGCGCCAGCAGCCGAAGTCAGTCGTCCTACAATGAGCAGTTCTTC. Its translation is CASSRSQSSYNEQFF.

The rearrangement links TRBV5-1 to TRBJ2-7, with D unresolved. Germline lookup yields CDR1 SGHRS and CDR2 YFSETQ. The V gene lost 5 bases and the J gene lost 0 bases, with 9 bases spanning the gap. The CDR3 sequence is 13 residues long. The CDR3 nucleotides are TGCGCCAGCAGTCCAGTTGTCTCCTACGAGCAGTACTTC. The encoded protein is CASSPVVSYEQYF.

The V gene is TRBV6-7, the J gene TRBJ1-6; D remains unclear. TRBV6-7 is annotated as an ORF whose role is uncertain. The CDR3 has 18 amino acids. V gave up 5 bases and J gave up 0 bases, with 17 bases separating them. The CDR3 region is CASSPYRFASSYNSPLHF. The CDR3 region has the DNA TGTGCCAGCAGTCCCTACCGTTTCGCGAGCTCCTATAATTCACCCCTCCACTTT.

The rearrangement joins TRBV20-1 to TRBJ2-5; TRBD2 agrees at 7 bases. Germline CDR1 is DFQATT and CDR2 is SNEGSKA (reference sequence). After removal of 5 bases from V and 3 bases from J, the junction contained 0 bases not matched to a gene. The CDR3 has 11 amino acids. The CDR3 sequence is CSARGEETQYF. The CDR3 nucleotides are TGCAGTGCTCGGGGGGAAGAGACCCAGTACTTC.

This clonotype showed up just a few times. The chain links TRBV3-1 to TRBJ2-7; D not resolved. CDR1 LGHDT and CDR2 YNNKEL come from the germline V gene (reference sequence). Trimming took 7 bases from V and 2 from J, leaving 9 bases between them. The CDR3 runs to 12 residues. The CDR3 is CASTDRTYEQYF. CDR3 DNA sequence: TGTGCCAGCACGGACCGGACCTACGAGCAGTACTTC.

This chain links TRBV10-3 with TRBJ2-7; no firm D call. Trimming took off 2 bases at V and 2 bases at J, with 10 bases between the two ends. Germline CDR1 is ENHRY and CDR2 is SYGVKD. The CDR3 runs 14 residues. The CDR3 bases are TGTGCCATCAGTGAGCCGGCTGATACCTACGAGCAGTACTTC. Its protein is CAISEPADTYEQYF.

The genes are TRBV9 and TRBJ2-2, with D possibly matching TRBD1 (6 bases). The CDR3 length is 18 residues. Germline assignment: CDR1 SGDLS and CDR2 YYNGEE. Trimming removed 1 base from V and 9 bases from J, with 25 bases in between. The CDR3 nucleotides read TGTGCCAGCAGCGTAATGGGGGCGAGCCGGGTCATTACACGGGAGCTGTTTTTT. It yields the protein CASSVMGASRVITRELFF.

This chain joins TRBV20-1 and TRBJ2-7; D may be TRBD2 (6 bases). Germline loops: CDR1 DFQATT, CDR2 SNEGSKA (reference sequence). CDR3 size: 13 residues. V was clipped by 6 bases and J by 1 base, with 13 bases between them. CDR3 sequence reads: CSAALGGSYEQYF. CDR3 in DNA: TGCAGTGCCGCATTGGGAGGATCCTACGAGCAGTACTTC.

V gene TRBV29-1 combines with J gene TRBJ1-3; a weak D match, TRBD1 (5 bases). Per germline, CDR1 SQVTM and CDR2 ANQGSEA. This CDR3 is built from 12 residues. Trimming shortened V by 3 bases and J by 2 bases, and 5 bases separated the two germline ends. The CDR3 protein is CSVEGPGNTIYF. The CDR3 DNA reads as TGCAGCGTTGAGGGGCCTGGAAACACCATATATTTT.

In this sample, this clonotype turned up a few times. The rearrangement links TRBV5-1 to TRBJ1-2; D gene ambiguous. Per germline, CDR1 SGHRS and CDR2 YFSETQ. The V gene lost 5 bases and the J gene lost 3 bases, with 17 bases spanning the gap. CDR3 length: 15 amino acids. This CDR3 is CASRFSVSGDYGYTF. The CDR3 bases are TGCGCCAGCAGATTCTCAGTGTCGGGAGACTATGGCTACACCTTC.

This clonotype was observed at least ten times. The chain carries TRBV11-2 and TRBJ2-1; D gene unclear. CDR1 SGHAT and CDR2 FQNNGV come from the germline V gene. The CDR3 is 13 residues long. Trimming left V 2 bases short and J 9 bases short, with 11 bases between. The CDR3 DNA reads TGTGCCAGCAGCTTACAGAGTTACTCTGAGCAGTTCTTC. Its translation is CASSLQSYSEQFF.

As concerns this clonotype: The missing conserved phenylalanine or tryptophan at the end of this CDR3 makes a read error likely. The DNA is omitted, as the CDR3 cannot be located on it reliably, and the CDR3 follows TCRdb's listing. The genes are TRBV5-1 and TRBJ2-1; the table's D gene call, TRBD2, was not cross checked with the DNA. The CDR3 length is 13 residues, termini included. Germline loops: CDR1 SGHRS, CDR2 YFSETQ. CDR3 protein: CASSLIPEAGRLV.

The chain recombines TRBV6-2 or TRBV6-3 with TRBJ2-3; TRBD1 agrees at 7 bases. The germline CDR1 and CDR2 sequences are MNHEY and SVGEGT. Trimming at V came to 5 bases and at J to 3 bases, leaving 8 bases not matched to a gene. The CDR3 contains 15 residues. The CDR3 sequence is CASSPRQGGTDTQYF. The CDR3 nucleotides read TGTGCCAGCAGTCCAAGACAGGGTGGGACAGATACGCAGTATTTT.

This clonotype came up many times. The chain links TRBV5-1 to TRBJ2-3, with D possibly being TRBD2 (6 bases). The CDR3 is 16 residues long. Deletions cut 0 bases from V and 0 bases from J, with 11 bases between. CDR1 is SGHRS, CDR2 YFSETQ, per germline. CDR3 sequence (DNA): TGCGCCAGCAGCTTGGTTAGCGGAACTAGCACAGATACGCAGTATTTT. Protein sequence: CASSLVSGTSTDTQYF.

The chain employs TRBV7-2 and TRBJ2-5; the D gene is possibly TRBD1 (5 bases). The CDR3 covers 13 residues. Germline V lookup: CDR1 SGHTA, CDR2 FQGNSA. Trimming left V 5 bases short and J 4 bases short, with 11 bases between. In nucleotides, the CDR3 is TGTGCCAGCAGCCCCCGACAGACAGAGACCCAGTACTTC. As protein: CASSPRQTETQYF.

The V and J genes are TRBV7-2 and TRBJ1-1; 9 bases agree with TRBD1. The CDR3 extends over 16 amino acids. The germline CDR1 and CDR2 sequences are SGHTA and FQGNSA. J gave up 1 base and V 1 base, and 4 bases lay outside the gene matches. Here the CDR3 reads CASSLVGTGPNTEAFF. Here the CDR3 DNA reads TGTGCCAGCAGCTTAGTGGGGACAGGGCCGAACACTGAAGCTTTCTTT.

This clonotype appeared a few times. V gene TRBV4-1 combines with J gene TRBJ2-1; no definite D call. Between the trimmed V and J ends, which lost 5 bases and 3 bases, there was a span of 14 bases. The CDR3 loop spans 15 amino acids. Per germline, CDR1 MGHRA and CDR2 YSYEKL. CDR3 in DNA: TGCGCCAGCAGCACCTTAGTGGGAAACTACAATGAGCAGTTCTTC. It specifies CASSTLVGNYNEQFF.

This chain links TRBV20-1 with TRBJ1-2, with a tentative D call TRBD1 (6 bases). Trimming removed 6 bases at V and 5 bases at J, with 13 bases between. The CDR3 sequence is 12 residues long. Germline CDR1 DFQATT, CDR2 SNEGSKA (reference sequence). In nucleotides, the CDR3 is TGCAGTGCCATGGACAGACTGTATGGCTACACCTTC. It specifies CSAMDRLYGYTF.

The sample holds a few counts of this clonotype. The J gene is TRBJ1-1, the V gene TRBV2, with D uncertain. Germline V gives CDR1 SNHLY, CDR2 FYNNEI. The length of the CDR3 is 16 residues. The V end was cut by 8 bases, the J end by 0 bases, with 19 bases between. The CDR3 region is CASPQKREAMNTEAFF. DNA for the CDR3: TGTGCCAGCCCCCAGAAGCGAGAGGCCATGAACACTGAAGCTTTCTTT.

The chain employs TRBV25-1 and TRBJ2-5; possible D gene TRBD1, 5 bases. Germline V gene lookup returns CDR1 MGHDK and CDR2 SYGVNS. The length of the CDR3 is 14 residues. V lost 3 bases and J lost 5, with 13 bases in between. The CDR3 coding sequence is TGTGCCAGCAGTGATCCTGGGGCCCGGGAGACCCAGTACTTC. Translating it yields CASSDPGARETQYF.

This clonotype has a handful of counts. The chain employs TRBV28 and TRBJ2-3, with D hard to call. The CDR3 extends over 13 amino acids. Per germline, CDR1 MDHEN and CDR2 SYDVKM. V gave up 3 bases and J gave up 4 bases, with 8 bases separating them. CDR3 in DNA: TGTGCCAGCAGTTTTGGGCCAGCAGATACGCAGTATTTT. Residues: CASSFGPADTQYF.

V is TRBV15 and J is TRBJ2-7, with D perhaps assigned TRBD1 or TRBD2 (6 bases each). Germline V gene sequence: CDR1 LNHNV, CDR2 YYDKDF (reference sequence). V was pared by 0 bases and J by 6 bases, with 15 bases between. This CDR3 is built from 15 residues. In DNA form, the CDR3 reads TGTGCCACCAGCAGAGATATTGGGGGGCAGGGCGAGCAGTACTTC. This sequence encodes CATSRDIGGQGEQYF.

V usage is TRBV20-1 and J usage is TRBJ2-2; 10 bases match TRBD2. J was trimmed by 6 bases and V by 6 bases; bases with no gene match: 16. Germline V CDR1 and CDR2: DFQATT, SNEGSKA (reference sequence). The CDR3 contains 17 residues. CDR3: CSAQRYASGRKAGELFF. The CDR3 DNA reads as TGCAGTGCCCAACGCTATGCTAGCGGGAGAAAGGCCGGGGAGCTGTTTTTT.

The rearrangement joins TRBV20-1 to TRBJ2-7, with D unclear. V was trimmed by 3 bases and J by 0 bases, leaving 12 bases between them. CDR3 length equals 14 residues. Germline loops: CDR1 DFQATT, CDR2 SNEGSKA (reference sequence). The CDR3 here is CSASRGRVSYEQYF. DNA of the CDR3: TGCAGTGCTAGCCGTGGACGGGTCTCCTACGAGCAGTACTTC.